The entry below gives a single TCR beta chain sequence along with its context. What it binds is unknown. Trimming stripped 8 bases from V and 1 base from J, with 14 bases between. Germline V gives CDR1 LNHDA, CDR2 SQIVND (reference sequence). The length of the CDR3 is 14 residues. Method: immunoSEQ multiplex PCR; TCRdb's copy keeps in-frame clones and lacks some. The sample lists about 93,000 clones; about 93% were seen once. This sample is part of a study of graft-versus-host responses after intestinal transplantation. Study-wide findings and caveats: Maximum circulating GvH clone levels tracked with early post-transplant HvG decreases. The authors found GvH clones in recipient marrow, some appearing first in ileum or blood.

The sequences come from unstimulated CD8+ T cells sorted from spleen or lymph node cells, collected before intestinal transplant. The source of this sequence is a human donor who received an intestinal transplant. The chain combines TRBV19 with TRBJ1-1; tentative D call: TRBD1 (6 bases). DNA for the CDR3: TGTGCCAGTGGCCGCGGACAGAGGAACACTGAAGCTTTCTTT. The encoded protein is CASGRGQRNTEAFF.